This T cell receptor beta chain was profiled in a study of patients and donors after allogeneic stem cell transplantation. MiXCR was run by TCRdb on the RT-PCR reads, yielding one entry per CDR3 protein. Among fewer than 75,000 distinct CDR3 sequences listed, about 14% were seen once. Between the trimmed V and J ends, which lost 5 bases and 4 bases, there was a span of 9 bases. CDR3 length equals 12 residues. Germline assignment: CDR1 SEHNR and CDR2 FQNEAQ (reference sequence). The sequencing sample was made of blood, either unsorted or a sorted T cell fraction (not recorded which). The TCR comes from a human donor who was either an allogeneic HSCT recipient or a stem cell or donor lymphocyte infusion donor (not recorded which). It is not recorded whose cells these are; they may come from a transplant donor. The V gene is TRBV7-9, the J gene TRBJ2-7; the D is unclear. The CDR3 bases are TGTGCCAGCAGCCCCACTTGGTACGAGCAGTACTTC. Its protein product is CASSPTWYEQYF.